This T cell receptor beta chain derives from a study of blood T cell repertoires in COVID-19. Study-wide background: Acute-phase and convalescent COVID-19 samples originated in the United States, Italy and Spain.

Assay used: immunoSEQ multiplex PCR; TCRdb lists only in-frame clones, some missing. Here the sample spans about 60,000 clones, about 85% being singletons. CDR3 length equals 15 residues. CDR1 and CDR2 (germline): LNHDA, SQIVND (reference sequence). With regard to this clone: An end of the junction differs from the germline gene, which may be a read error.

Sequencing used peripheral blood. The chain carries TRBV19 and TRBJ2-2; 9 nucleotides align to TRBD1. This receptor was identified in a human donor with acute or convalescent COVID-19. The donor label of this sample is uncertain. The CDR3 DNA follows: TGTGCCAGTAGTACCGACAGGGGGAACGCCGGGGAGCTGTTTTTT. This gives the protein CASSTDRGNAGELFF.